This record concerns one TCR beta chain sequence. The antigen remains unidentified. The CDR3 sequence is 14 residues long. V was trimmed by 3 bases and J by 5 bases, leaving 13 bases between them. The germline V gene encodes CDR1 MNHEY and CDR2 SMNVEV (reference sequence). This specimen comes from a study of shared clonotypes between healthy human individuals. Study details: Three plates were used per donor for CD4 naive, three for CD4 memory, two for CD8 naive and one for CD8 memory. Study conclusions and caveats: The generation probabilities recorded for non-shared clonotypes fell below those of clonotypes shared by all four donors. Between four donors, naive CD4 clonotypes were shared at a level of around 4.8%.

Some clones are missing from TCRdb's copy, which holds only in-frame ones; the method was immunoSEQ multiplex PCR. The sample holds millions of clones; roughly 96% are singletons and the top ten take around 0.13%. The source is a man aged 18 to 29 in good health. The chain couples TRBV27 to TRBJ2-5; D gene uncertain. Sequenced: naive CD4+ T cells sorted from blood. Subset reported: CD45RA+ positively selected. The CDR3, as DNA: TGTGCCAGCAGTTTTAGGCAGTTCGAGGAGACCCAGTACTTC. Its translation is CASSFRQFEETQYF.